These T cell receptor beta chains were read from a single sample in a study of shared clonotypes between healthy human individuals. TCRdb's copy holds only in-frame clones and misses some; the assay was immunoSEQ multiplex PCR. The sample has about 2 million clones; over 85% are singletons. The source material was naive CD8+ T cells sorted from blood. These receptors all stem from a man between 18 and 35 years old in good health. Both conserved end residues are part of each CDR3. The order of the fields is clone size, D gene, V gene, J gene, CDR3 DNA, CDR3 protein. A D gene is named only where the DNA matches it firmly. For some rows the clone size is stated as once, few or many, or as a class when expanded; others skip it.

clone size: .
D gene: .
V gene: TRBV7-8
J gene: TRBJ1-3
CDR3 DNA: TGTGCCAGCAGCTTAGCCGGGGACCTCTCTGGAAACACCATATATTTT
CDR3 protein: CASSLAGDLSGNTIYF

clone size: once
D gene: .
V gene: TRBV27
J gene: TRBJ2-7
CDR3 DNA: TGTGCCAGCAGTTTTTCAGGTACCTACGAGCAGTACTTC
CDR3 protein: CASSFSGTYEQYF

clone size: .
D gene: .
V gene: TRBV5-4
J gene: TRBJ2-7
CDR3 DNA: TGTGCCAGCAGCTTGGTAGGGGGGCCCGACGAGCAGTACTTC
CDR3 protein: CASSLVGGPDEQYF

clone size: .
D gene: TRBD1
V gene: TRBV2
J gene: TRBJ1-5
CDR3 DNA: TGTGCCAGCAGTAGGACAGGTGGAAATCAGCCCCAGCATTTT
CDR3 protein: CASSRTGGNQPQHF

clone size: once
D gene: .
V gene: TRBV27
J gene: TRBJ2-7
CDR3 DNA: TGTGCCAGCAGTTTATACGGGAGTCAGTACGAGCAGTACTTC
CDR3 protein: CASSLYGSQYEQYF

clone size: .
D gene: .
V gene: TRBV4-1
J gene: TRBJ2-7
CDR3 DNA: TGCGCCAGCAGCCAAGAGGTCATCGAGGGCCCCTACGAGCAGTACTTC
CDR3 protein: CASSQEVIEGPYEQYF

clone size: .
D gene: .
V gene: TRBV10-2
J gene: TRBJ2-3
CDR3 DNA: TGCGCCAGCAGTGAGTCGATGGGGGGCACAGATACGCAGTATTTT
CDR3 protein: CASSESMGGTDTQYF

clone size: .
D gene: .
V gene: TRBV11-2
J gene: TRBJ2-5
CDR3 DNA: TGTGCCAGCAGCGCCCCCGGGGCCCAGTACTTC
CDR3 protein: CASSAPGAQYF

clone size: .
D gene: TRBD2
V gene: TRBV7-6
J gene: TRBJ2-5
CDR3 DNA: TGTGCCAGCAGCCTTTCGGGACTAGCGGGAGAGGAGACCCAGTACTTC
CDR3 protein: CASSLSGLAGEETQYF

clone size: .
D gene: .
V gene: TRBV27
J gene: TRBJ2-7
CDR3 DNA: TGTGCCAGCAGTTTTTTGGGGCCTTACGAGCAGTACTTC
CDR3 protein: CASSFLGPYEQYF

clone size: .
D gene: .
V gene: TRBV2
J gene: TRBJ1-2
CDR3 DNA: TGTGCCAGCAGTGAAGCGGGCCGGACTAACTATGGCTACACCTTC
CDR3 protein: CASSEAGRTNYGYTF

clone size: .
D gene: TRBD1
V gene: TRBV28
J gene: TRBJ2-7
CDR3 DNA: TGTGCCAGCAGTTTTGAGACAGGGGTCAACGAGCAGTACTTC
CDR3 protein: CASSFETGVNEQYF

clone size: .
D gene: TRBD1
V gene: TRBV9
J gene: TRBJ2-7
CDR3 DNA: TGTGCCAGCAGCCCCCGGACAGGGGGCTTCTACGAGCAGTACTTC
CDR3 protein: CASSPRTGGFYEQYF

clone size: .
D gene: TRBD2
V gene: TRBV2
J gene: TRBJ2-5
CDR3 DNA: TGTGCCAGCAGTTTTTCGCCACTAGCGGGATACGAGACCCAGTACTTC
CDR3 protein: CASSFSPLAGYETQYF

clone size: once
D gene: .
V gene: TRBV9
J gene: TRBJ1-1
CDR3 DNA: TGTGCCAGCAGCGTAGGCGGAATGAACACTGAAGCTTTCTTT
CDR3 protein: CASSVGGMNTEAFF

clone size: .
D gene: .
V gene: TRBV2
J gene: TRBJ2-7
CDR3 DNA: TGTGCCAGCAGGGTAAGGGAGGATTGGGTAGGGGTCTCCTACGAGCAGTACTTC
CDR3 protein: CASRVREDWVGVSYEQYF

clone size: .
D gene: TRBD2
V gene: TRBV30
J gene: TRBJ2-1
CDR3 DNA: TGTGCCTGGAGTACTCATTCTAGCGGGAGCTACAATGAGCAGTTCTTC
CDR3 protein: CAWSTHSSGSYNEQFF

clone size: .
D gene: .
V gene: TRBV7-9
J gene: TRBJ2-7
CDR3 DNA: TGTGCCAGCAGCTCAGGGTGGTACGAGCAGTACTTC
CDR3 protein: CASSSGWYEQYF

clone size: .
D gene: .
V gene: TRBV7-9
J gene: TRBJ2-1
CDR3 DNA: TGTGCCAGCAGCTCTTTCTCCCGGGACAACTCCTACAATGAGCAGTTCTTC
CDR3 protein: CASSSFSRDNSYNEQFF

clone size: .
D gene: TRBD1
V gene: TRBV5-8
J gene: TRBJ2-2
CDR3 DNA: TGTGCCAGCAGCCCCGGGACAGGATTAAACACCGGGGAGCTGTTTTTT
CDR3 protein: CASSPGTGLNTGELFF

clone size: .
D gene: TRBD1
V gene: TRBV4-1
J gene: TRBJ2-7
CDR3 DNA: TGCGCCAGCAGCCAAGTGGGCGGACAGGGCTACGAGCAGTACTTC
CDR3 protein: CASSQVGGQGYEQYF

clone size: .
D gene: .
V gene: TRBV6-1
J gene: TRBJ1-2
CDR3 DNA: TGTGCCAGCAGTGAAGATATTAACTATGGCTACACCTTC
CDR3 protein: CASSEDINYGYTF

clone size: .
D gene: TRBD1
V gene: TRBV27
J gene: TRBJ2-6
CDR3 DNA: TGTGCCAGCCGGACAGGGACGTGGTCCGGGGCCAACGTCCTGACTTTC
CDR3 protein: CASRTGTWSGANVLTF

clone size: .
D gene: TRBD1
V gene: TRBV4-1
J gene: TRBJ1-1
CDR3 DNA: TGCGCCAGCAGCACACGGACAGGGAACACTGAAGCTTTCTTT
CDR3 protein: CASSTRTGNTEAFF

clone size: .
D gene: .
V gene: TRBV6-6
J gene: TRBJ1-2
CDR3 DNA: TGTGCGAGCGTTTTGGGGGGGGCCTATGGCTACACCTTC
CDR3 protein: CASVLGGAYGYTF

clone size: .
D gene: .
V gene: TRBV9
J gene: TRBJ2-6
CDR3 DNA: TGTGCCAGCAGCTCCCCTCCGGGCTCTGGGGCCAACGTCCTGACTTTC
CDR3 protein: CASSSPPGSGANVLTF

clone size: .
D gene: TRBD1
V gene: TRBV6-5
J gene: TRBJ1-2
CDR3 DNA: TGTGCCAGCAGTGACTCCGGGACAGGGTTGGGCGGCTACACCTTC
CDR3 protein: CASSDSGTGLGGYTF

clone size: .
D gene: TRBD1
V gene: TRBV7-9
J gene: TRBJ2-2
CDR3 DNA: TGTGCCAGCAGCTACGTAGGACAGGGTGATCCCGGGGAGCTGTTTTTT
CDR3 protein: CASSYVGQGDPGELFF

clone size: .
D gene: .
V gene: TRBV7-9
J gene: TRBJ1-2
CDR3 DNA: TGTGCCAGCAGCTTAGTAGATGGATCGGACTATGGCTACACCTTC
CDR3 protein: CASSLVDGSDYGYTF

clone size: .
D gene: .
V gene: TRBV4-2
J gene: TRBJ2-1
CDR3 DNA: TGTGCCAGCAGCCAAGAGTATCTGGGGAGTGAGCAGTTCTTC
CDR3 protein: CASSQEYLGSEQFF

clone size: .
D gene: .
V gene: TRBV7-3
J gene: TRBJ1-5
CDR3 DNA: TGTGCCAGGCGACTGACAGGATATAGCAATCAGCCCCAGCATTTT
CDR3 protein: CARRLTGYSNQPQHF

clone size: .
D gene: TRBD2
V gene: TRBV7-2
J gene: TRBJ2-5
CDR3 DNA: TGTGCCAGCAGCGAGGGAGGGGAAGAGACCCAGTACTTC
CDR3 protein: CASSEGGEETQYF

clone size: .
D gene: TRBD2
V gene: TRBV6-6
J gene: TRBJ2-7
CDR3 DNA: TGTGCCAGCAGTAAGCGGGGACCCGATTACGAGCAGTACTTC
CDR3 protein: CASSKRGPDYEQYF

clone size: .
D gene: TRBD1
V gene: TRBV5-4
J gene: TRBJ2-7
CDR3 DNA: TGTGCCAGCAGCTCGTCGACGGAGTGGGGACAGGGGTTTTACGAGCAGTACTTC
CDR3 protein: CASSSSTEWGQGFYEQYF

clone size: .
D gene: .
V gene: TRBV5-6
J gene: TRBJ1-2
CDR3 DNA: TGTGCCAGCAGCTTAGACGGAGCCAATGGCTACACCTTC
CDR3 protein: CASSLDGANGYTF

clone size: .
D gene: TRBD1
V gene: TRBV23-1
J gene: TRBJ1-1
CDR3 DNA: TGCGCCAGCAGTCGGGACAGGGGGGAAAGTACTGAAGCTTTCTTT
CDR3 protein: CASSRDRGESTEAFF

clone size: .
D gene: .
V gene: TRBV18
J gene: TRBJ1-2
CDR3 DNA: TGTGCCAGCACAAGGAGGGACGGCTACACCTTC
CDR3 protein: CASTRRDGYTF

clone size: once
D gene: .
V gene: TRBV10-3
J gene: TRBJ2-7
CDR3 DNA: TGTGCCATCAGTGAGTTTGGGGATTTCTACGAGCAGTACTTC
CDR3 protein: CAISEFGDFYEQYF

clone size: .
D gene: TRBD2
V gene: TRBV30
J gene: TRBJ2-3
CDR3 DNA: TGTGCCTGGGGCTCGGGACTAGCGGGAGCAGATACGCAGTATTTT
CDR3 protein: CAWGSGLAGADTQYF

clone size: .
D gene: .
V gene: TRBV27
J gene: TRBJ2-7
CDR3 DNA: TGTGCCAGCAGTCTAGCGAGGGCCAACTACGAGCAGTACTTC
CDR3 protein: CASSLARANYEQYF

clone size: .
D gene: TRBD1
V gene: TRBV29-1
J gene: TRBJ2-5
CDR3 DNA: TGCAGCGTGGGACAGGGGGAGGGCGGTGCCCAGTACTTC
CDR3 protein: CSVGQGEGGAQYF

clone size: .
D gene: .
V gene: TRBV9
J gene: TRBJ1-1
CDR3 DNA: TGTGCCAGCAGCGTAGGGGGGGCTCTCCATGAAGCTTTCTTT
CDR3 protein: CASSVGGALHEAFF

clone size: .
D gene: TRBD1
V gene: TRBV28
J gene: TRBJ2-7
CDR3 DNA: TGTGCCAGCAGTCCGACAGGGGACTACGAGCAGTACTTC
CDR3 protein: CASSPTGDYEQYF

clone size: .
D gene: .
V gene: TRBV9
J gene: TRBJ1-3
CDR3 DNA: TGTGCCAGCAGCCCTGATACGGGGCACGGAAACACCATATATTTT
CDR3 protein: CASSPDTGHGNTIYF

clone size: .
D gene: .
V gene: TRBV25-1
J gene: TRBJ1-1
CDR3 DNA: TGTGCCAGCAGTGAATACGGGGAAAACACTGAAGCTTTCTTT
CDR3 protein: CASSEYGENTEAFF

clone size: .
D gene: .
V gene: TRBV10-3
J gene: TRBJ1-3
CDR3 DNA: TGTGCCATCGGGCCCGACGGTTCTGGAAACACCATATATTTT
CDR3 protein: CAIGPDGSGNTIYF

clone size: .
D gene: .
V gene: TRBV19
J gene: TRBJ2-5
CDR3 DNA: TGTGCCAGCGGGGAAGCTAGCGCCCAAGAGACCCAGTACTTC
CDR3 protein: CASGEASAQETQYF

clone size: .
D gene: .
V gene: TRBV4-3
J gene: TRBJ2-7
CDR3 DNA: TGCGCCAGCAGCCCTCGCGCTAGTTCCCGGTACGAGCAGTACTTC
CDR3 protein: CASSPRASSRYEQYF

clone size: .
D gene: TRBD2
V gene: TRBV27
J gene: TRBJ2-1
CDR3 DNA: TGTGCCAGCAGGGCGGGAGGGTCCTACAATGAGCAGTTCTTC
CDR3 protein: CASRAGGSYNEQFF

clone size: .
D gene: .
V gene: TRBV4-1
J gene: TRBJ2-7
CDR3 DNA: TGCGCCAGCAGCCAAAGTACACCTTCCTACGAGCAGTACTTC
CDR3 protein: CASSQSTPSYEQYF

clone size: .
D gene: .
V gene: TRBV14
J gene: TRBJ2-7
CDR3 DNA: TGTGCCAGCAGCCAAGTTGGGAAGGGAGGCTACGAGCAGTACTTC
CDR3 protein: CASSQVGKGGYEQYF

clone size: few
D gene: .
V gene: TRBV30
J gene: TRBJ1-1
CDR3 DNA: TGTGCCTGGAGCTCCCAACCGGGGACTGAAGCTTTCTTT
CDR3 protein: CAWSSQPGTEAFF

clone size: once
D gene: TRBD1
V gene: TRBV19
J gene: TRBJ2-4
CDR3 DNA: TGTGCCAGTAGTCAAGGGACAGGGGGCTTAACCAAAAACATTCAGTACTTC
CDR3 protein: CASSQGTGGLTKNIQYF

clone size: once
D gene: .
V gene: TRBV7-9
J gene: TRBJ2-1
CDR3 DNA: TGTGCCAGCAGCTTAGCTTGGAATGAGCAGTTCTTC
CDR3 protein: CASSLAWNEQFF